The 30 T cell receptor beta chains reported below all come from one sample, sequenced in a study of cytomegalovirus exposure and HLA in healthy donors. Measured with immunoSEQ multiplex PCR; TCRdb has only the in-frame clones, and not every one. The data contain about 150,000 clones, over 80% of them singletons. Sequenced sample: PBMCs. These receptors were taken from a woman in her twenties or thirties in good health and CMV-seropositive.

This sequence joins TRBV29-1 and TRBJ2-2; D might be TRBD1 (5 bases). The germline V gene has CDR1 SQVTM and CDR2 ANQGSEA. V gave up 7 bases and J gave up 2 bases, with 11 bases separating them. CDR3 length: 13 residues. CDR3 region: CSARRTNTGELFF. The CDR3 DNA follows: TGCAGCGCACGACGGACAAACACCGGGGAGCTGTTTTTT.

This clone has a single count. The genes are TRBV6-5 and TRBJ2-5; D is perhaps TRBD2 (7 bases). Germline values: CDR1 MNHEY, CDR2 SVGAGI. The V gene lost 5 bases and the J gene lost 4 bases, with 17 bases spanning the gap. CDR3 length: 15 residues. CDR3: CASSPMGGGPETQYF. The DNA for the CDR3 is TGTGCCAGCAGTCCCATGGGGGGGGGCCCAGAGACCCAGTACTTC.

The table lists this clone with a few counts. The V call is TRBV9, the J call TRBJ2-3; TRBD2 might be the D (6 bases). CDR1 and CDR2 (germline): SGDLS, YYNGEE. Trimming cost V 0 bases and J 1 base, with 12 bases left between them. The CDR3 extends over 16 amino acids. CDR3: CASSVVSGYGTDTQYF. The CDR3 DNA follows: TGTGCCAGCAGCGTAGTTAGCGGCTACGGCACAGATACGCAGTATTTT.

The rearrangement uses TRBV28 and TRBJ2-7, with a possible D match to TRBD2 (7 bases). The length of the CDR3 is 15 residues. Per the germline V gene, CDR1 is MDHEN and CDR2 is SYDVKM. V was pared by 6 bases and J by 0 bases, with 15 bases between. The CDR3 protein is CASSSPRGASYEQYF. In nucleotides, the CDR3 is TGTGCCAGCAGCTCTCCCCGGGGGGCCTCCTACGAGCAGTACTTC.

V and J are TRBV14 and TRBJ2-3; 8 nucleotides align to TRBD2. The germline CDR1 and CDR2 sequences are SGHDN and FVKESK. The CDR3 has 15 amino acids. After removal of 2 bases from V and 4 bases from J, the junction contained 5 bases not matched to a gene. In DNA form, the CDR3 reads TGTGCCAGCAGCCAAATCGGGGGGGCCTCAGATACGCAGTATTTT. Translated, it gives CASSQIGGASDTQYF. Complete variable domain (other parts from reference TRBV14 and TRBJ2-3): EAGVTQFPSHSVIEKGQTVTLRCDPISGHDNLYWYRRVMGKEIKFLLHFVKESKQDESGMPNNRFLAERTGGTYSTLKVQPAELEDSGVYFCASSQIGGASDTQYFGPGTRLTVL.

This sequence joins TRBV27 and TRBJ2-1; the D gene is possibly TRBD2 (5 bases). V was shortened by 11 bases and J by 0 bases, with 14 bases between the two germline ends. Germline CDR1 is MNHEY and CDR2 is SMNVEV (reference sequence). There are 14 residues in the CDR3. CDR3 sequence (DNA): TGTGCCGCGGCGGAGGCGAGCTCCTACAATGAGCAGTTCTTC. Translated: CAAAEASSYNEQFF.

V usage is TRBV6-1 and J usage is TRBJ2-3; 9 bases agree with TRBD1. V was clipped by 6 bases and J by 1 base; unmatched bases: 2. CDR3 length: 14 amino acids. Germline V lookup: CDR1 MNHNS, CDR2 SASEGT. The CDR3 spells CASRQGAGTDTQYF. CDR3 bases: TGTGCCAGCAGACAGGGGGCCGGCACAGATACGCAGTATTTT.

The chain couples TRBV6-1 to TRBJ1-2; 7 nucleotides align to TRBD1. The CDR3 sequence is 15 residues long. Germline values: CDR1 MNHNS, CDR2 SASEGT. V was pared by 3 bases and J by 3 bases, with 7 bases of the junction left unmatched. The CDR3 DNA reads as TGTGCCAGCAGTGACCCAGGGACAGACCACTATGGCTACACCTTC. Translated, it gives CASSDPGTDHYGYTF.

The chain carries TRBV4-1 and TRBJ2-7; D is possibly TRBD1 (5 bases). CDR1 and CDR2 (germline): MGHRA, YSYEKL. Trimming cost V 4 bases and J 2 bases, with 15 bases left between them. The CDR3 is 15 amino acids. CDR3 in amino acids: CASSRDMTEAYEQYF. The CDR3 coding sequence is TGCGCCAGCAGCCGAGACATGACAGAGGCCTACGAGCAGTACTTC.

The rearrangement uses TRBV6-6 and TRBJ1-5, with D uncertain. V was trimmed by 6 bases and J by 6 bases, leaving 9 bases between them. Germline V gives CDR1 MNHNY, CDR2 SVGAGI (reference sequence). The CDR3 consists of 12 residues. The CDR3 is CASRNGVQPQHF. The CDR3 coding sequence is TGTGCCAGCAGAAACGGGGTTCAGCCCCAGCATTTT.

This chain links TRBV5-1 with TRBJ2-5; 7 nucleotides agree with TRBD1. CDR1 is SGHRS, CDR2 YFSETQ, per germline. V dropped 4 bases and J dropped 2; count of bases not matched to a gene: 2. The CDR3 spans 13 residues. The CDR3 spells CASSGTVQETQYF. In nucleotides, the CDR3 is TGCGCCAGCAGCGGGACAGTACAAGAGACCCAGTACTTC.

This clone has only a few counts. V and J are TRBV7-9 and TRBJ1-4; perhaps TRBD1 as D (6 bases). The germline V and J ends were trimmed by 3 bases and 8 bases, with 7 bases remaining between them. The CDR3 covers 12 residues. Germline CDR1 and CDR2: SEHNR and FQNEAQ (reference sequence). CDR3: CASSFRGEKLFF. CDR3 nucleotide sequence: TGTGCCAGCAGCTTCAGGGGAGAAAAACTGTTTTTT.

This sequence joins TRBV28 and TRBJ2-1; TRBD2 aligns across 9 bases. The CDR3 has 14 residues. In germline, CDR1 is MDHEN, CDR2 SYDVKM. Trimming cost V 7 bases and J 9 bases; bases outside gene matches: 10. The CDR3 region is CASIPGGRGGEQFF. DNA for the CDR3: TGTGCCAGCATCCCCGGCGGGCGGGGGGGTGAGCAGTTCTTC.

The chain uses TRBV5-8 and TRBJ2-7; TRBD1 agrees at 7 bases. From germline, CDR1 is SGHTS and CDR2 YDEGEE. This CDR3 has 15 residues. The V and J ends lost 4 bases and 0 bases, in that order; junction bases with no gene match: 7. The CDR3 protein is CASSLRDSYSYEQYF. The CDR3 DNA reads TGTGCCAGCAGCCTAAGGGACAGTTACTCCTACGAGCAGTACTTC.

This chain connects TRBV13 to TRBJ2-1; 11 positions agree with TRBD2. Germline values: CDR1 PRHDT, CDR2 FYEKMQ (reference sequence). CDR3 length: 12 residues. Trimming removed 4 bases from V and 13 bases from J; junction bases left unmatched: 3. The chain's CDR3 is CASSSSGGPQFF. The CDR3 DNA sequence: TGTGCCAGCAGCTCTAGCGGGGGGCCCCAGTTCTTC.

This rearrangement joins TRBV5-4 to TRBJ2-1, with D possibly being TRBD1 (5 bases). V gave up 7 bases and J gave up 9 bases, with 14 bases separating them. Germline assignment: CDR1 SGHNT and CDR2 YYREEE (reference sequence). This CDR3 has 12 amino acids. As DNA, the CDR3 is TGTGCCAGCCAGGGCAGGGCCGGTGAGCAGTTCTTC. Translation gives CASQGRAGEQFF. Using reference TRBV5-4 and TRBJ2-1 for the parts outside the CDR3, the full variable domain is ETGVTQSPTHLIKTRGQQVTLRCSSQSGHNTVSWYQQALGQGPQFIFQYYREEENGRGNFPPRFSGLQFPNYSSELNVNALELDDSALYLCASQGRAGEQFFGPGTRLTVL.

V gene TRBV6-4 combines with J gene TRBJ1-1, with D perhaps TRBD1 (5 bases). Per the germline V gene, CDR1 is MRHNA and CDR2 is SNTAGT. The CDR3 runs 15 residues. With 6 bases removed from V and 3 bases from J, the gap between germline ends came to 17 bases. The CDR3 region has the DNA TGTGCCAGCAGGGGGCGAGAGCCGGCAGACACTGAAGCTTTCTTT. Protein sequence: CASRGREPADTEAFF.

V gene TRBV7-8 combines with J gene TRBJ2-7, with 13 bases aligning to TRBD2. The CDR3 length is 18 residues. Trimming at V came to 1 base and at J to 4 bases, leaving 10 bases not matched to a gene. CDR1 is SGHVS and CDR2 is FQNEAQ in the germline V gene. This CDR3 reads CASSLGTSGGYVTYEQYF. The DNA for the CDR3 is TGTGCCAGCAGCTTAGGGACTAGCGGGGGCTACGTAACTTACGAGCAGTACTTC.

The V call is TRBV6-4, the J call TRBJ2-3; D might be TRBD2 (7 bases). Trimming stripped 0 bases from V and 0 bases from J, with 13 bases between. The germline V gene has CDR1 MRHNA and CDR2 SNTAGT. The CDR3 extends over 17 amino acids. CDR3 sequence reads: CASSDSSGGASTDTQYF. Written as DNA, the CDR3 is TGTGCCAGCAGTGACTCGTCTGGGGGGGCTAGCACAGATACGCAGTATTTT.

The chain couples TRBV2 to TRBJ1-1; D is possibly TRBD1 (6 bases). This CDR3 contains 13 residues. The V and J ends lost 7 bases and 2 bases respectively, with 11 bases between them. CDR1 and CDR2 from the germline V gene are SNHLY and FYNNEI. CDR3: CASNPDSNTEAFF. The CDR3 nucleotides read TGTGCCAGCAACCCGGACAGCAACACTGAAGCTTTCTTT.

J is TRBJ2-1 and V is TRBV6-1; 9 bases match TRBD2. The ends lost 4 bases at V and 3 bases at J; junction bases unmatched: 10. CDR3 length: 17 residues. Germline V CDR1 and CDR2: MNHNS, SASEGT. The CDR3 spells CASSARPAGGIYNEQFF. Written as DNA, the CDR3 is TGTGCCAGCAGTGCCCGTCCAGCGGGGGGAATCTACAATGAGCAGTTCTTC.

This chain links TRBV18 with TRBJ2-7; 7 bases are shared with TRBD2. The ends lost 3 bases at V and 3 bases at J; junction bases unmatched: 8. Per the germline V gene, CDR1 is KGHSH and CDR2 is LQKENI. This CDR3 contains 15 residues. The CDR3 nucleotides are TGTGCCAGCTCACCTGGCAGACTAGCCGTCTACGAGCAGTACTTC. Protein: CASSPGRLAVYEQYF.

The chain carries TRBV25-1 and TRBJ2-7, with D unclear. The CDR3 totals 15 residues. CDR1 MGHDK and CDR2 SYGVNS come from the germline V gene. The V end was cut by 0 bases, the J end by 1 base, with 10 bases between. This CDR3 reads CASSEYEQLSYEQYF. For the CDR3, the DNA is TGTGCCAGCAGTGAATACGAACAGCTATCCTACGAGCAGTACTTC.

The rearrangement joins TRBV11-2 to TRBJ2-1; TRBD1 agrees at 8 bases. Losses at the gene ends were 3 bases for V and 8 bases for J; bases not matched to a gene: 9. This CDR3 is 15 amino acids long. Germline loops: CDR1 SGHAT, CDR2 FQNNGV. The CDR3 protein is CASSLQGASVDEQFF. DNA of the CDR3: TGTGCCAGCAGCTTGCAGGGGGCTAGTGTGGATGAGCAGTTCTTC.

The chain uses TRBV11-1 and TRBJ2-3; D is unclear. The germline V and J ends were trimmed by 6 bases and 0 bases, with 10 bases remaining between them. Germline-derived CDR1 and CDR2 are SGHAT and FQDESV (reference sequence). The length of the CDR3 is 14 residues. The CDR3 DNA is TGTGCCAGCAGAAGCAGGTCTAGCACAGATACGCAGTATTTT. The encoded protein is CASRSRSSTDTQYF.

The chain has TRBV9 and TRBJ2-3; D is unclear. V gave up 3 bases and J gave up 1 base, with 9 bases separating them. CDR3 length equals 14 residues. Looked up from germline, CDR1 is SGDLS and CDR2 is YYNGEE. The CDR3 bases are TGTGCCAGCAGCGACTATCCGGGCACAGATACGCAGTATTTT. Encoded protein: CASSDYPGTDTQYF.

In DNA, the CDR3 is TGTGCCAGCAGCGACGACAGGGATCACTACGAGCAGTACTTC. This translates into CASSDDRDHYEQYF. This chain links TRBV28 with TRBJ2-7, with TRBD1 identical over 7 bases. Germline V gene lookup returns CDR1 MDHEN and CDR2 SYDVKM. V shed 6 bases, J shed 3 bases, and the junction held 8 bases outside the gene matches. This CDR3 contains 14 residues.

The V call is TRBV4-2, the J call TRBJ1-1; TRBD1 aligns across 10 bases. Germline trimming cut 1 base from V and 4 bases from J; bases unmatched to any gene: 3. Germline loops: CDR1 LGHNA, CDR2 YNFKEQ. The CDR3 length is 15 residues. The CDR3 DNA sequence: TGTGCCAGCAGCCAAGTAGGACAGGGGGGCACTGAAGCTTTCTTT. Its translation is CASSQVGQGGTEAFF.

This chain joins TRBV9 and TRBJ2-1; TRBD2 matches 9 bases. The CDR3 totals 15 residues. CDR1 SGDLS and CDR2 YYNGEE come from the germline V gene. Trimming took 0 bases from V and 2 from J; bases not matched to a gene: 0. This CDR3 is CASSVGGGAYNEQFF. The CDR3 DNA reads TGTGCCAGCAGCGTAGGCGGGGGGGCCTACAATGAGCAGTTCTTC. Full variable domain (missing parts from reference TRBV9 and TRBJ2-1): DSGVTQTPKHLITATGQRVTLRCSPRSGDLSVYWYQQSLDQGLQFLIQYYNGEERAKGNILERFSAQQFPDLHSELNLSSLELGDSALYFCASSVGGGAYNEQFFGPGTRLTVL.

The chain uses TRBV4-2 and TRBJ2-5, with 7 positions matching TRBD2. Unmatched junction bases numbered 7, after V lost 4 bases and J lost 5 bases. This CDR3 has 14 residues. Germline CDR1 and CDR2: LGHNA and YNFKEQ. The CDR3 protein is CASSLGRAWETQYF. CDR3 sequence (DNA): TGTGCCAGCAGCCTTGGGAGGGCGTGGGAGACCCAGTACTTC.